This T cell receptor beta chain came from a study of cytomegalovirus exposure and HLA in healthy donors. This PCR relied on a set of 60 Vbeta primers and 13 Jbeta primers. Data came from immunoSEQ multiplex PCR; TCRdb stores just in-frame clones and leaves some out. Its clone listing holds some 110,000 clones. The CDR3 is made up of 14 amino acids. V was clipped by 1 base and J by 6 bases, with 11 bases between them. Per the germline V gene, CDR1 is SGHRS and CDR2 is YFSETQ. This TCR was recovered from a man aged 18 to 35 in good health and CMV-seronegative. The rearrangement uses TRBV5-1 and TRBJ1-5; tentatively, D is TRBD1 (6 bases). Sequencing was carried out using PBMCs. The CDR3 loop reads CASSLTGSGQPQHF. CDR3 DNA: TGCGCCAGCAGCTTGACAGGGTCCGGTCAGCCCCAGCATTTT.